The 26 T cell receptor beta chains presented below share a single source sample, sequenced in a study of regulatory T cells in long-lasting Graves disease. Relying on iRepertoire HTBI primers and Arm-PCR of CDR3 regions, the team built TCR beta libraries. TCRdb reprocessed the multiplex PCR reads with MiXCR, giving one entry per CDR3 protein. The table includes about 460,000 distinct CDR3 sequences, around 15% detected once. Time point of the sample: newly diagnosed GD, antithyroid drugs for less than 3 months. Making the TCR library involved RNA that had been extracted from PBMCs. These data were also reused for a study on T cells in Graves' hyperthyroidism and ophthalmopathy.

The source material was peripheral blood mononuclear cells (PBMCs), sampled at new diagnosis, from a patient treated with antithyroid drugs. These receptors all come from a woman in her forties or fifties with Graves disease.

Only one count was recorded for this clonotype. This may arise from a read error, as a much more abundant clone is one base away. The V call is TRBV27, the J call TRBJ1-1; weak D call: TRBD1 (5 bases). The V gene lost 5 bases and the J gene lost 11 bases, with 18 bases spanning the gap. There are 13 residues in the CDR3. Germline CDR1 MNHEY, CDR2 SMNVEV (reference sequence). The CDR3 protein is CASSDPEGRSAFF. The CDR3 nucleotides are TGTGCCAGCAGTGACCCAGAGGGGAGGTCGGCTTTCTTT.

This clonotype occurred a few times. The chain recombines TRBV7-2 with TRBJ2-7, with TRBD2 matching over 8 bases. This CDR3 is built from 15 residues. The J segment lost 0 bases and the V segment lost 5 bases, leaving 6 bases of the junction unmatched. The germline V gene encodes CDR1 SGHTA and CDR2 FQGNSA. Here the CDR3 reads CASSPSGTSSYEQYF. For the CDR3, the DNA is TGTGCCAGCAGCCCCTCCGGGACTAGCTCCTACGAGCAGTACTTC.

The chain is built from TRBV19 and TRBJ2-5, with TRBD2 as a possible D gene (6 bases). The CDR3 is 15 residues long. Germline V gives CDR1 LNHDA, CDR2 SQIVND (reference sequence). The ends were cut back, 3 bases at V and 5 bases at J, with 16 bases in the middle. The CDR3 nucleotides are TGTGCCAGTAGTATCGGGCAGGGAGGTTGGGAGACCCAGTACTTC. Translation gives CASSIGQGGWETQYF.

This clonotype was recorded many times. The V and J genes are TRBV27 and TRBJ2-1; no clear D. V was pared by 3 bases and J by 8 bases, with 11 bases between. Germline V lookup: CDR1 MNHEY, CDR2 SMNVEV (reference sequence). CDR3 length: 13 residues. In DNA form, the CDR3 reads TGTGCCAGCAGTTTGGTCCCCCCCTATGAGCAGTTCTTC. This gives the protein CASSLVPPYEQFF.

This clonotype was seen a few times. The rearrangement uses TRBV27 and TRBJ1-1; possible D gene TRBD1, 6 bases. V lost 3 bases and J lost 4, with 9 bases in between. This CDR3 has 13 residues. From germline, CDR1 is MNHEY and CDR2 SMNVEV (reference sequence). CDR3 in amino acids: CASSFSGATEAFF. The CDR3 region has the DNA TGTGCCAGCAGTTTTTCGGGGGCCACTGAAGCTTTCTTT.

This clonotype was counted ten times or more. The CDR3 loop reads CASMREGLAEQFF. The CDR3, as DNA: TGTGCCAGCATGCGGGAGGGCCTGGCTGAGCAGTTCTTC. This chain uses TRBV2 with TRBJ2-1, with 9 bases matching TRBD2. This CDR3 has 13 residues. The junction had 7 bases not matched to a gene; V was cut back by 7 bases and J by 9 bases. In germline, CDR1 is SNHLY, CDR2 FYNNEI.

The chain couples TRBV4-1 to TRBJ2-5, with TRBD1 matching 9 bases. CDR1 is MGHRA and CDR2 is YSYEKL in the germline V gene. The CDR3 runs 16 residues. V shed 0 bases, J shed 2 bases, and the junction held 4 bases outside the gene matches. CDR3 sequence: CASSQETGGLQETQYF. For the CDR3, the DNA is TGCGCCAGCAGCCAAGAAACAGGGGGCCTGCAAGAGACCCAGTACTTC.

This clonotype has at least ten counts. The chain combines TRBV10-3 with TRBJ1-1, with a weak D call TRBD1 (5 bases). V dropped 8 bases and J dropped 3 bases, with 13 bases sitting between them. There are 13 residues in the CDR3. Germline values: CDR1 ENHRY, CDR2 SYGVKD. The CDR3: CAIGNRGDTEAFF. In DNA, the CDR3 is TGTGCCATCGGTAACAGAGGGGACACTGAAGCTTTCTTT.

This clonotype has a handful of counts. The chain combines TRBV2 with TRBJ1-2; D call uncertain. V lost 1 base and J lost 3, with 9 bases in between. Germline lookup yields CDR1 SNHLY and CDR2 FYNNEI. This CDR3 spans 14 amino acids. The CDR3 is CASSEGGLYYGYTF. DNA of the CDR3: TGTGCCAGCAGTGAAGGAGGCCTTTACTATGGCTACACCTTC.

V usage is TRBV6-5 and J usage is TRBJ2-7; 9 bases align to TRBD2. The CDR3 contains 18 residues. CDR1 MNHEY and CDR2 SVGAGI come from the germline V gene. V was pared by 0 bases and J by 0 bases, with 9 bases of the junction left unmatched. The CDR3 DNA sequence: TGTGCCAGCAGTTACTCCAGTGATAGCGGGAGTTTCTCCTACGAGCAGTACTTC. It yields the protein CASSYSSDSGSFSYEQYF.

This clonotype was counted at least ten times. The CDR3 sequence is CATTGAGNEQYF. The DNA of the CDR3 is TGTGCCACGACAGGGGCGGGCAACGAGCAGTACTTC. This chain links TRBV10-3 with TRBJ2-7; 8 bases fit TRBD1. V lost 10 bases and J lost 5; bases outside the gene matches: 7. CDR1 and CDR2 from the germline V gene are ENHRY and SYGVKD. This CDR3 contains 12 residues.

The rearrangement uses TRBV28 and TRBJ1-5; D is unclear. The CDR3 totals 14 residues. Germline loops: CDR1 MDHEN, CDR2 SYDVKM. V shed 8 bases and J shed 0 bases, with 11 bases lying between them. The CDR3 reads CASLRRNSNQPQHF. Written as DNA, the CDR3 is TGTGCCAGCCTCCGGCGGAATAGCAATCAGCCCCAGCATTTT.

The gene calls are TRBV6-4 and TRBJ2-5, with 10 bases fitting TRBD2. Germline CDR1 is MRHNA and CDR2 is SNTAGT. The CDR3 totals 15 residues. J was trimmed by 5 bases and V by 10 bases; bases with no gene match: 13. Here the CDR3 reads CANIVASGRWETQYF. CDR3 coding DNA: TGTGCCAACATCGTCGCTAGCGGGAGATGGGAGACCCAGTACTTC.

This clonotype was picked up a small number of times. The chain joins TRBV9 to TRBJ2-7; tentatively, D is TRBD1 or TRBD2 (5 bases each). The CDR3 covers 14 residues. Germline V lookup: CDR1 SGDLS, CDR2 YYNGEE. The V end was cut by 3 bases, the J end by 2 bases, with 12 bases between. The CDR3 region is CASSGRDGTYEQYF. In nucleotides, the CDR3 is TGTGCCAGCAGCGGACGGGACGGAACCTACGAGCAGTACTTC.

In regard to this clonotype: This may be a read error, as it is one base from a much larger clone. The chain joins TRBV4-3 to TRBJ2-3; maybe TRBD2 (7 bases). There are 16 residues in the CDR3. Per germline, CDR1 LGHNA and CDR2 YSLEER. In DNA form, the CDR3 reads TGCGTCAGCAGCCAAGGGAGGGGGACACTTACAGATACGCAGTATTTT. Translated: CVSSQGRGTLTDTQYF.

A few counts support this clonotype. A read error may be the cause here, since a much bigger clone is one base away. Here the CDR3 omits its conserved ending phenylalanine or tryptophan, so a read error is the likely source. The chain carries TRBV15 and TRBJ1-2, with 8 bases fitting TRBD1. Germline V gene lookup returns CDR1 LNHNV and CDR2 YYDKDF (reference sequence). The CDR3 spans 15 residues. V lost 7 bases, J lost 7 bases, and 14 bases stayed unmatched. The CDR3 region has the DNA TGTGCCACCACCGAGGCCCAGGGGGCGCAAGCTGGCTACACCCTC. Protein sequence: CATTEAQGAQAGYTL.

This clonotype was recorded a few times. The rearrangement links TRBV30 to TRBJ2-3; D remains unclear. Germline assignment: CDR1 GTSNPN and CDR2 SVGIG (reference sequence). The V and J ends lost 5 bases and 2 bases respectively, with 11 bases between them. The CDR3 sequence is 13 residues long. The CDR3 loop reads CAWDTEVTDTQYF. CDR3 nucleotides: TGTGCCTGGGACACCGAGGTCACAGATACGCAGTATTTT.

This clonotype was found many times. The chain joins TRBV7-9 to TRBJ2-1, with a weak D call TRBD2 (7 bases). The CDR3 has 16 residues. The germline CDR1 and CDR2 sequences are SEHNR and FQNEAQ (reference sequence). Trimming pared 2 bases from V and 4 bases from J, leaving 15 bases between. In nucleotides, the CDR3 is TGTGCCAGCAGCTTACAGGGGCGGGAGTTGTACAATGAGCAGTTCTTC. It translates to CASSLQGRELYNEQFF.

At least ten counts were recorded for this clonotype. V usage is TRBV24-1 and J usage is TRBJ2-7; D not resolved. Germline V lookup: CDR1 KGHDR, CDR2 SFDVKD. The CDR3 has 14 residues. V lost 4 bases and J 1 base, leaving 10 bases between the germline ends. CDR3 sequence: CATSEGPASYEQYF. The CDR3 nucleotides read TGTGCCACCAGTGAAGGCCCAGCTTCCTACGAGCAGTACTTC.

There are a few counts of this clonotype. This chain connects TRBV9 to TRBJ2-1; possibly TRBD1 for D (5 bases). Deletions cut 3 bases from V and 2 bases from J, with 15 bases between. This CDR3 is 16 amino acids long. Germline V gives CDR1 SGDLS, CDR2 YYNGEE. This CDR3 is CASSAEGVVTYNEQFF. The DNA for the CDR3 is TGTGCCAGCAGCGCAGAAGGGGTAGTGACCTACAATGAGCAGTTCTTC.

The genes are TRBV29-1 and TRBJ2-5; 9 bases fit TRBD2. The CDR3 is made up of 15 amino acids. CDR1 is SQVTM and CDR2 is ANQGSEA in the germline V gene. The CDR3 nucleotides read TGCAGTGCCACCCCAACTAGCGGGCTACAAGGGTCCCAGTACTTC. Translation gives CSATPTSGLQGSQYF.

This clonotype was seen a few times. V usage is TRBV18 and J usage is TRBJ1-4; D perhaps matches TRBD1 (5 bases). The CDR3 has 13 residues. Per the germline V gene, CDR1 is KGHSH and CDR2 is LQKENI. Trimming took 3 bases from V and 6 from J, leaving 8 bases between them. This chain's CDR3 is CASSPLTDEKLFF. DNA of the CDR3: TGTGCCAGCTCACCCCTGACAGATGAAAAACTGTTTTTT.

The chain couples TRBV7-2 to TRBJ2-2, with D uncertain. The CDR3 totals 12 residues. V shed 5 bases and J shed 8 bases, with 9 bases lying between them. Germline V lookup: CDR1 SGHTA, CDR2 FQGNSA. The CDR3 sequence: CASSRYRGELFF. CDR3 DNA sequence: TGTGCCAGCAGCCGATACCGGGGGGAGCTGTTTTTT.

This clonotype showed up just a few times. CDR3 amino acids: CASSPTGRDSNQPQHF. CDR3 sequence (DNA): TGTGCCAGCAGTCCGACAGGGAGGGATAGCAATCAGCCCCAGCATTTT. The genes are TRBV27 and TRBJ1-5; 7 bases line up with TRBD1. V lost 5 bases and J lost 0; bases outside the gene matches: 7. This CDR3 contains 16 residues. The germline V gene encodes CDR1 MNHEY and CDR2 SMNVEV (reference sequence).

This clonotype was seen once. A much larger clone is a single base away; this may be a read error. V gene TRBV7-9 combines with J gene TRBJ2-3; TRBD2 matches 11 bases. Germline CDR1 reads SEHNR; CDR2 reads FQNEAQ (reference sequence). This CDR3 has 16 residues. DNA of the CDR3: TGTGCCGGCAGCTTAGTTAGCGGGAGGGCCGCAGATACGCAGTATTTT. It codes for CAGSLVSGRAADTQYF.

This clonotype was found many times. The genes are TRBV4-1 and TRBJ2-1; 12 bases are a match to TRBD2. The CDR3 runs to 15 residues. Germline V lookup: CDR1 MGHRA, CDR2 YSYEKL. V shed 4 bases, J shed 9 bases, and the junction held 7 bases outside the gene matches. The CDR3 nucleotides are TGCGCCAGCAGCCCCCTAGCGGGAGGGCCGTTTGAGCAGTTCTTC. This encodes CASSPLAGGPFEQFF.